Listed below are T cell receptor beta chains from one sample, sequenced in a study of blood T cell repertoires in COVID-19. Clones were read by immunoSEQ multiplex PCR, and TCRdb kept only the in-frame ones, dropping some. The data show about 130,000 clones, roughly 80% seen once. Sequencing used peripheral blood. These receptors were collected from a woman younger than 45 who had recovered from COVID-19. CDR3s include the opening cysteine and the closing phenylalanine or tryptophan. A D gene is named only where the DNA matches it firmly. Clone size is shown for a subset of rows, as once, few, many or a class of expanded clone.

d_call clone_size j_call v_call cdr3_nt cdr3_aa
NA NA TRBJ1-1 TRBV5-6 TGTGCCAGCAGCTCCCCGTCAGTACTGAACACTGAAGCTTTCTTT CASSSPSVLNTEAFF
NA NA TRBJ2-6 TRBV7-3 TGTGCCAGCAGCTTAGGAGGCTCTGGGGCCAACGTCCTGACTTTC CASSLGGSGANVLTF
TRBD1 NA TRBJ1-1 TRBV4-1 TGCGCCAGCAGCCAAGATGGGGCAGGGGGCTTCGCTGAAGCTTTCTTT CASSQDGAGGFAEAFF
TRBD1 NA TRBJ1-2 TRBV19 TGTGCCAGCCGGACAGGGAACTATGGCTACACCTTC CASRTGNYGYTF
NA NA TRBJ2-7 TRBV11-2 TGTGCCAGCAGCTTTTTGGCTCCCTTGCAATACGAGCAGTACTTC CASSFLAPLQYEQYF
NA NA TRBJ1-5 TRBV3-1/TRBV3-2 TGTGCCAGCAGCCAAGAAGGGGGTCGACGGAATAGCAATCAGCCCCAGCATTTT CASSQEGGRRNSNQPQHF
NA NA TRBJ1-1 TRBV6-5 TGTGCCAGCAGCTTAGCCTCAGGGGCGGGCACTGAAGCTTTCTTT CASSLASGAGTEAFF
TRBD2 NA TRBJ2-1 TRBV19 TGTGCCAGTAGTGTGGGACTAGCGCCGAGAGAGCAGTTCTTC CASSVGLAPREQFF
TRBD2 NA TRBJ2-1 TRBV9 TGTGCCAGCAGCTCGTGGGAGGGCCCTGGGAATGAGCAGTTCTTC CASSSWEGPGNEQFF
TRBD2 few TRBJ2-1 TRBV14 TGTGCCAGCAGCCAGGGGGGGGGTTATTCCTACAATGAGCAGTTCTTC CASSQGGGYSYNEQFF
NA NA TRBJ1-1 TRBV6-2/TRBV6-3 TGTGCCAGCAACCCCGGGGGGCGGAACACTGAAGCTTTCTTT CASNPGGRNTEAFF
TRBD2 once TRBJ2-1 TRBV15 TGTGCCACCAGCAGAGGGGGACTAGCGGGAGACTCTGAGCAGTTCTTC CATSRGGLAGDSEQFF
NA NA TRBJ1-2 TRBV9 TGTGCCAGCAGCCCTACCCCCGGGACAAAGAACTATGGCTACACCTTC CASSPTPGTKNYGYTF
NA NA TRBJ1-4 TRBV5-6 TGTGCCAGCAGCGGGGGGACGGATGCAACTAATGAAAAACTGTTTTTT CASSGGTDATNEKLFF
NA NA TRBJ2-5 TRBV2 TGTGCCAGCAGCACTAGTATATATTCAGAGACCCAGTACTTC CASSTSIYSETQYF
NA once TRBJ1-2 TRBV7-2 TGTGCCAGCAGCTTAGGCTACAGGACAGCTAACTATGGCTACACCTTC CASSLGYRTANYGYTF
TRBD2 NA TRBJ2-3 TRBV9 TGTGCCAGCAGCTCTTATAGCGGGGGGGCCGGAGATACGCAGTATTTT CASSSYSGGAGDTQYF
NA NA TRBJ2-7 TRBV27 TGTGCCAGCAGTTTTACGAGGGGACACTGGGGTCCCTACGAGCAGTACTTC CASSFTRGHWGPYEQYF
NA NA TRBJ1-6 TRBV5-6 TGTGCCAGCAGCTTGGGTGGAGAGAGCTCCTATAATTCACCCCTCCACTTT CASSLGGESSYNSPLHF
NA few TRBJ2-7 TRBV4-1 TGCGCCAGCAGCCAAGTCCGGCAGGGATACTACGAGCAGTACTTC CASSQVRQGYYEQYF
NA NA TRBJ1-1 TRBV19 TGTGCCAGTAGTATAAGCAAACCCCAGGATTCTGAAGCTTTCTTT CASSISKPQDSEAFF
NA NA TRBJ1-3 TRBV3-1/TRBV3-2 TGTGCCAGCAGCCAAGCCCGCGCACAGAGCTCTGGAAACACCATATATTTT CASSQARAQSSGNTIYF
TRBD1 NA TRBJ1-1 TRBV7-9 TGTGCCAGCAGCTTAAGTCCGGGACAGAGCACTGAAGCTTTCTTT CASSLSPGQSTEAFF
TRBD2 NA TRBJ2-5 TRBV4-1 TGCGCCAGCAGCCAAGCCGGCGGGGGGGGACAAGAGACCCAGTACTTC CASSQAGGGGQETQYF
TRBD2 NA TRBJ2-1 TRBV9 TGTGCCAGCAGCCCAATACCCGGGGGGGGACTAGCGGGAGTTGAGCAGTTCTTC CASSPIPGGGLAGVEQFF
TRBD1 once TRBJ1-2 TRBV5-1 TGCGCCAGCAGCTTGGGGGGGACAGACAACTATGGCTACACCTTC CASSLGGTDNYGYTF
TRBD2 NA TRBJ2-7 TRBV5-4 TGTGCCAGCAGCCTCGGGCCGGGACTAGCCTACGAGCAGTACTTC CASSLGPGLAYEQYF
TRBD2 NA TRBJ2-5 TRBV28 TGTGCCAGCAGTTCCAGCGGGAAGGCAGAGACCCAGTACTTC CASSSSGKAETQYF
TRBD1 NA TRBJ2-6 TRBV19 TGTGCCAGTAGTATAGGGGGGACAGGGGTCTACAACTCTGGGGCCAACGTCCTGACTTTC CASSIGGTGVYNSGANVLTF
TRBD2 NA TRBJ2-3 TRBV3-1/TRBV3-2 TGTGCCAGCAGCCCCGGACTAGCTGGTACAGATACGCAGTATTTT CASSPGLAGTDTQYF
NA NA TRBJ1-4 TRBV4-2 TGTGCCAGCAGCCAAGTCCTGACAGGCCAGAATGAAAAACTGTTTTTT CASSQVLTGQNEKLFF
TRBD2 NA TRBJ2-1 TRBV7-8 TGTGCCAGCAGCCCCCGCGGGACTAGCTTTGAGCAGTTCTTC CASSPRGTSFEQFF
TRBD1 NA TRBJ1-3 TRBV5-1 TGCGCCAGCAGCTTGGGACAGGGGGGAAACACCATATATTTT CASSLGQGGNTIYF
NA NA TRBJ2-2 TRBV2 TGTGCCAGCAGGGCTTACACCGGGGAGCTGTTTTTT CASRAYTGELFF
NA NA TRBJ2-1 TRBV29-1 TGCAGCGTTGAAATGGCGGGGTTCAATGAGCAGTTCTTC CSVEMAGFNEQFF
TRBD2 once TRBJ2-1 TRBV5-1 TGCGCCAGCAGCGTCGGACCGGGGAGCGGGGGGGCCACTGAGCAGTTCTTC CASSVGPGSGGATEQFF
TRBD2 NA TRBJ2-1 TRBV18 TGTGCCAGCTCACCACCGCGAGCAGCGGGGTACAATGAGCAGTTCTTC CASSPPRAAGYNEQFF
TRBD2 NA TRBJ2-3 TRBV12-5 TGTGCTAGTGGTTTGTTGGGGGGGACAGATACGCAGTATTTT CASGLLGGTDTQYF
TRBD1 NA TRBJ1-6 TRBV19 TGTGCCAGTAGGGGGACAGGGCCATCACCCCTCCACTTT CASRGTGPSPLHF
NA NA TRBJ2-1 TRBV19 TGTGCCAGTAGTAGCCAGCGGTGGTGGTCCGATGAGCAGTTCTTC CASSSQRWWSDEQFF
TRBD1 NA TRBJ1-5 TRBV19 TGTGCCAGCACTGACAGGGTAGGCCATCAGCCCCAGCATTTT CASTDRVGHQPQHF